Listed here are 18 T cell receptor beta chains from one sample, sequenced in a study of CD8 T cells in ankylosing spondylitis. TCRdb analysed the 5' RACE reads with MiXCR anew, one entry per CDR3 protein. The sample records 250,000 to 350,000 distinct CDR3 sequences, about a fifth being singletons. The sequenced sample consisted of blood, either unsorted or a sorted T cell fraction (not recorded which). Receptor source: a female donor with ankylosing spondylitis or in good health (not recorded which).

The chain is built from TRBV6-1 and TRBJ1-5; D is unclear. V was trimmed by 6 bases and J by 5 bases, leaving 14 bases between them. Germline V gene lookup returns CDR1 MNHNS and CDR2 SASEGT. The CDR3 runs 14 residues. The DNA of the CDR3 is TGTGCCAGCAGCCCTCTCCGTGAGGATCAGCCCCAGCATTTT. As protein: CASSPLREDQPQHF.

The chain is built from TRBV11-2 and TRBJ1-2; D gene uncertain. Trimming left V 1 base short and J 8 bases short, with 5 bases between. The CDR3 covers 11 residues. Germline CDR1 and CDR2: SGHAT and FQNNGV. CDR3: CASSLGSGYTF. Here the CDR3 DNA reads TGTGCCAGCAGCTTAGGATCGGGCTACACCTTC.

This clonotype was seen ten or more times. As DNA, the CDR3 is TGCAGCGTTGAGGGGCTGGGTTCTGAAGCTTTCTTT. It encodes CSVEGLGSEAFF. The chain couples TRBV29-1 to TRBJ1-1; TRBD1 might be the D (5 bases). The germline V gene encodes CDR1 SQVTM and CDR2 ANQGSEA. There are 12 residues in the CDR3. Trimming removed 3 bases from V and 6 bases from J, with 11 bases in between. Drawing the rest from reference TRBV29-1 and TRBJ1-1, the complete variable domain is SAVISQKPSRDICQRGTSLTIQCQVDSQVTMMFWYRQQPGQSLTLIATANQGSEATYESGFVIDKFPISRPNLTFSTLTVSNMSPEDSSIYLCSVEGLGSEAFFGQGTRLTVV.

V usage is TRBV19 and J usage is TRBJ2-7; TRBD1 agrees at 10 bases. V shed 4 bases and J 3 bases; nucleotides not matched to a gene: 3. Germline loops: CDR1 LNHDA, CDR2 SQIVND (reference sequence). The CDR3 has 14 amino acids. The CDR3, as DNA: TGTGCCAGTAGTACCGGGACAGGGGACTACGAGCAGTACTTC. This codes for CASSTGTGDYEQYF.

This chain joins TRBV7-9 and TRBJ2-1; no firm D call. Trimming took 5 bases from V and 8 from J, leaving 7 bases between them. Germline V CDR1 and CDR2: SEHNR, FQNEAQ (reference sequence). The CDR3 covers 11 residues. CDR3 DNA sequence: TGTGCCAGCAGCCCTTGGGATGAGCAGTTCTTC. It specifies CASSPWDEQFF.

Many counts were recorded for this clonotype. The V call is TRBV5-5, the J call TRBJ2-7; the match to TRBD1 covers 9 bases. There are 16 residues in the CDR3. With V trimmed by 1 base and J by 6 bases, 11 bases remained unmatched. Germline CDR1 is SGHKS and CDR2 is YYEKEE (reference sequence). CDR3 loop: CASSLFGQGFSGEQYF. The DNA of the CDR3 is TGTGCCAGCAGCTTGTTCGGACAGGGGTTTTCTGGCGAGCAGTACTTC.

The CDR3: CASSRDRQGRGNEQFF. CDR3 coding DNA: TGTGCCAGCAGTCGAGATCGACAGGGGCGCGGGAATGAGCAGTTCTTC. The chain carries TRBV12-3 or TRBV12-4 and TRBJ2-1, with 8 bases that match TRBD1. This CDR3 comprises 16 residues. Trimming removed 5 bases from V and 7 bases from J; junction bases left unmatched: 13.

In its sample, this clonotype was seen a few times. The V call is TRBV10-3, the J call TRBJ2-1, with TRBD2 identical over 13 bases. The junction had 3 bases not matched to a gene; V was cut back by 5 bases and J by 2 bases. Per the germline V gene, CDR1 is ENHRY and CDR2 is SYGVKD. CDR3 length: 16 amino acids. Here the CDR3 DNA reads TGTGCCATCAGTACCGGGACTAGCGGGACCTACAATGAGCAGTTCTTC. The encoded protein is CAISTGTSGTYNEQFF.

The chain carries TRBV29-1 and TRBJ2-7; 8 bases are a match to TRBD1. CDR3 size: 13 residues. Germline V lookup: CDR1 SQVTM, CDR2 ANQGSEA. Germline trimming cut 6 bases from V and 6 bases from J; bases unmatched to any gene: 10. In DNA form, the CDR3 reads TGCAGCGTCCTAATAACAGGGGGATCCGAGCAGTACTTC. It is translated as CSVLITGGSEQYF.

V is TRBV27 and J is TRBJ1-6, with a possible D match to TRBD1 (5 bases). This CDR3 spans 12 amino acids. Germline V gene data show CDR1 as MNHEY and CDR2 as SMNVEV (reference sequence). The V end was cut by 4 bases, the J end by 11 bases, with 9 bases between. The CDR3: CASSYRGAPLHF. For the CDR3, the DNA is TGTGCCAGCAGTTACCGGGGGGCACCCCTCCACTTT.

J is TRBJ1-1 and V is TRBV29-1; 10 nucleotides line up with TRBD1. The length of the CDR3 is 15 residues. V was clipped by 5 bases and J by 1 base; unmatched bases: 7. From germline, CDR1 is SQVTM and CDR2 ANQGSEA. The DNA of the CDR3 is TGCAGCGTTCGGGACAGGGGATCAACGAACACTGAAGCTTTCTTT. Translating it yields CSVRDRGSTNTEAFF.

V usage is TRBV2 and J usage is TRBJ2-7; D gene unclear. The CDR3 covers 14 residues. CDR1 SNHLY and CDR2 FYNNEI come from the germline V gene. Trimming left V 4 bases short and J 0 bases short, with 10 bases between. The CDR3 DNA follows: TGTGCCAGCAGTGCTGTCGAAAGCTCCTACGAGCAGTACTTC. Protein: CASSAVESSYEQYF.

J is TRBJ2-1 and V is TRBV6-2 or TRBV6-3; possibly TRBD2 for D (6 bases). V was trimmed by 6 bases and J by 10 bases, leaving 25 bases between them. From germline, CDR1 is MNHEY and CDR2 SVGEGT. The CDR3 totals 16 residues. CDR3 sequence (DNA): TGTGCCAGCAGCTATGGTGGTAGCGGCCTTTTGGGCGAGCAGTTCTTC. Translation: CASSYGGSGLLGEQFF.

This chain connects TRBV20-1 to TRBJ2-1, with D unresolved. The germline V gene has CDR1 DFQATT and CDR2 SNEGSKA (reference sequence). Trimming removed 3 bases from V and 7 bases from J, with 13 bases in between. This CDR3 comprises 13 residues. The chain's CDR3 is CSASSPPRNEQFF. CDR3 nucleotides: TGCAGTGCTAGCTCGCCCCCCCGGAATGAGCAGTTCTTC.

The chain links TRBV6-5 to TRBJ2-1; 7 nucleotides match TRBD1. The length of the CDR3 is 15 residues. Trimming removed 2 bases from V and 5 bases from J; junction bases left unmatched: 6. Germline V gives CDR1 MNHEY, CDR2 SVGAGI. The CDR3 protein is CASSYPGQYHNEQFF. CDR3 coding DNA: TGTGCCAGCAGTTACCCGGGACAGTACCACAATGAGCAGTTCTTC.

The CDR3 nucleotides are TGCAGTGCTAGAGGACTAGCGGGAGTAGAGACCCAGTACTTC. Translating gives CSARGLAGVETQYF. This chain joins TRBV20-1 and TRBJ2-5; TRBD2 matches at 12 bases. Trimming at V came to 1 base and at J to 4 bases, leaving 1 base not matched to a gene. CDR1 is DFQATT, CDR2 SNEGSKA, per germline (reference sequence). This CDR3 contains 14 residues.

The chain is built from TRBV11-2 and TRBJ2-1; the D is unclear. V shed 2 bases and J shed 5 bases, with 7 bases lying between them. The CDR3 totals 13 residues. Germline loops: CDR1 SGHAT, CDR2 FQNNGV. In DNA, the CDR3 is TGTGCCAGCAGCTTAAATCCCAACAATGAGCAGTTCTTC. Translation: CASSLNPNNEQFF.

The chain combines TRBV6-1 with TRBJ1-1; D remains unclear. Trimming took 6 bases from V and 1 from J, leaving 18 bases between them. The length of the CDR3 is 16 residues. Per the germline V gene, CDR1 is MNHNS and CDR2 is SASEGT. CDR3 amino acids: CASRPLSTRSNTEAFF. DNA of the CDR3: TGTGCCAGCAGGCCCCTTTCAACGAGGTCGAACACTGAAGCTTTCTTT.